This T cell receptor beta chain originates from a study of cytomegalovirus exposure and HLA in healthy donors. Looking at the study overall: For the approximately 420 genotyped donors, 75% to 90% fell within the Caucasian-associated ancestry cluster.

60 Vbeta and 13 Jbeta primers were used in PCR. Clones were read by immunoSEQ multiplex PCR, and TCRdb kept only the in-frame ones, dropping some. Here the sample spans some 180,000 clones, more than 75% being singletons. Broader study findings: Most TCR beta V segments were productive about 87% or about 30% of the time in an earlier analysis. When analyzed later, the rates of TCR association showed variation by HLA locus, with DRB1 the most and HLA-C the fewest. The authors listed 150 to 200 TCR beta chains as cytomegalovirus-associated.

To note about this clone: The antigen remains unidentified.

Looked up from germline, CDR1 is SQVTM and CDR2 is ANQGSEA. V trimming: 0 bases; J trimming: 5 bases; junction bases outside the gene matches: 6. The CDR3 has 14 amino acids. The rearrangement joins TRBV29-1 to TRBJ2-5, with 7 bases matching TRBD2. Sequenced input: PBMCs. This sequence originates from a woman in her thirties in good health and CMV-seropositive. CDR3 in DNA: TGCAGCGTTGAAGAGGGCGGGGGAGGGGAGACCCAGTACTTC. Its translation is CSVEEGGGGETQYF.